This T cell receptor beta chain appears in the sequencing data of a study of blood T cells in healthy people across ages. Study-level results: Relative to aged donors, long-lived donors carried more naive CD4+ cells and displayed higher diversity.

About this clonotype itself: Its matching antigen is unknown.

It was with a sample-barcoded 5' primer and a J-beta primer mix that a second PCR of roughly 7 to 12 cycles was run. TCRdb redid the calling of the 5' RACE reads with MiXCR, one entry per CDR3 protein. Of roughly 800,000 distinct CDR3 sequences listed, roughly 25% were seen once; the top ten hold under 4%. These same data were also listed under a study on T cells of mothers and their children. That report adds: Mothers yielded over 8 million CDR3 reads, children several million each.

Sequencing was done on a sample of blood. This sequence originates from a boy aged 5-17 years in good health.

DNA of the CDR3: TGCAGCGTTGAACCCATATACAATGAGCAGTTCTTC. Translated, it gives CSVEPIYNEQFF. The rearrangement joins TRBV29-1 to TRBJ2-1; no clear D. The CDR3 covers 12 residues. Germline V gives CDR1 SQVTM, CDR2 ANQGSEA. Trimming removed 2 bases from V and 4 bases from J, with 6 bases in between.